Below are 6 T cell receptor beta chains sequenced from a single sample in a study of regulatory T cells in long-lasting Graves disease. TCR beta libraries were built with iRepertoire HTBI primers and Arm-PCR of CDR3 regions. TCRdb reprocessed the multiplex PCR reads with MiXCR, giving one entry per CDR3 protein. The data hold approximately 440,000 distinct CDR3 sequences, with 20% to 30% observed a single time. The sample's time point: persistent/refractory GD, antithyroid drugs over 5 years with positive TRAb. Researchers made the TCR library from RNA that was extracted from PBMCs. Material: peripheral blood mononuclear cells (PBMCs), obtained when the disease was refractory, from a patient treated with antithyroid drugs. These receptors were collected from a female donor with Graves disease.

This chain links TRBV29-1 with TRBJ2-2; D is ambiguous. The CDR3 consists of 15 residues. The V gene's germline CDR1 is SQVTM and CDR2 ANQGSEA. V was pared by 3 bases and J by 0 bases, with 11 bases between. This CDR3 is CSVEASGPNTGELFF. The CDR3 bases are TGCAGCGTTGAGGCCTCCGGTCCGAACACCGGGGAGCTGTTTTTT.

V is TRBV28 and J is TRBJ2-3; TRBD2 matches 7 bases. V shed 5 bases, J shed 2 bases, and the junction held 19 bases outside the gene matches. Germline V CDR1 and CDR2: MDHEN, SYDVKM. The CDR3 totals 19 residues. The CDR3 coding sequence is TGTGCCAGCAGTGCCCTTTTGGCGGGAGAAATTTGGGACACAGATACGCAGTATTTT. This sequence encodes CASSALLAGEIWDTDTQYF.

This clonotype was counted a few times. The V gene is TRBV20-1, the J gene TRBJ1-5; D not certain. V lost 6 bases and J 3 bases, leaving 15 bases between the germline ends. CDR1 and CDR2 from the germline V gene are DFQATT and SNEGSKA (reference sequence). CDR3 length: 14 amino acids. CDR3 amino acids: CSATRRNHNQPQHF. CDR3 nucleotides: TGCAGTGCCACTCGACGCAACCACAATCAGCCCCAGCATTTT.

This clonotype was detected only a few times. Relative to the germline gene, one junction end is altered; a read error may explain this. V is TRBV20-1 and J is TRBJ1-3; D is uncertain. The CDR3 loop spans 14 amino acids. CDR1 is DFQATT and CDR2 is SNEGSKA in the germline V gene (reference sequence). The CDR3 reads CSATPAKAGNAIYF. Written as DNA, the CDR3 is TGCAGTGCTACCCCCGCCAAGGCTGGAAACGCCATATATTTT.

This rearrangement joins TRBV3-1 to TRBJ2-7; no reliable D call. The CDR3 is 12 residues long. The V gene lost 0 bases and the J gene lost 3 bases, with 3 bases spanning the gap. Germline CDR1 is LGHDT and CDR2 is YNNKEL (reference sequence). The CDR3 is CASSQDIYEQYF. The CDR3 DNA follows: TGTGCCAGCAGCCAAGATATCTACGAGCAGTACTTC.

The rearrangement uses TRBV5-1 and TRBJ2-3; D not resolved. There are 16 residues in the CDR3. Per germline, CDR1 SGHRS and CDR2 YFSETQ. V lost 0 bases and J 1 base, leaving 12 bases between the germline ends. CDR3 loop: CASSLGPISGTDTQYF. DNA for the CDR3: TGCGCCAGCAGCTTGGGCCCCATCTCAGGCACAGATACGCAGTATTTT.